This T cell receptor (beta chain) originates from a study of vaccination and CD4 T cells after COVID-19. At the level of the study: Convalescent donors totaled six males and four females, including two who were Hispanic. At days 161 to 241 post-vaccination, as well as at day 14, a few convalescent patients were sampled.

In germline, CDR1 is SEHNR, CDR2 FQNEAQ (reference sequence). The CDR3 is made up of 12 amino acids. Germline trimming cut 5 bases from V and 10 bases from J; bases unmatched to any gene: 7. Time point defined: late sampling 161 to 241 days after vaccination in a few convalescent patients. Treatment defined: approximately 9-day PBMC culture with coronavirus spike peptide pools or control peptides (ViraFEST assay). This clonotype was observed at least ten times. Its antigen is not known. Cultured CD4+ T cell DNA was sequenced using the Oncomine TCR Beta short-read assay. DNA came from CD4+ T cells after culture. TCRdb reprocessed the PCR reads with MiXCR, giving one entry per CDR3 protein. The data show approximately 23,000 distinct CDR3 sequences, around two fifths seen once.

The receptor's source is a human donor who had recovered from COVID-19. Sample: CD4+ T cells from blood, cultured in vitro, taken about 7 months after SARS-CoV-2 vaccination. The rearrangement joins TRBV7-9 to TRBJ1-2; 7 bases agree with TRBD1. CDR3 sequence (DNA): TGTGCCAGCAGCGATGAGGACAGGCCCTACACCTTC. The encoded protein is CASSDEDRPYTF.